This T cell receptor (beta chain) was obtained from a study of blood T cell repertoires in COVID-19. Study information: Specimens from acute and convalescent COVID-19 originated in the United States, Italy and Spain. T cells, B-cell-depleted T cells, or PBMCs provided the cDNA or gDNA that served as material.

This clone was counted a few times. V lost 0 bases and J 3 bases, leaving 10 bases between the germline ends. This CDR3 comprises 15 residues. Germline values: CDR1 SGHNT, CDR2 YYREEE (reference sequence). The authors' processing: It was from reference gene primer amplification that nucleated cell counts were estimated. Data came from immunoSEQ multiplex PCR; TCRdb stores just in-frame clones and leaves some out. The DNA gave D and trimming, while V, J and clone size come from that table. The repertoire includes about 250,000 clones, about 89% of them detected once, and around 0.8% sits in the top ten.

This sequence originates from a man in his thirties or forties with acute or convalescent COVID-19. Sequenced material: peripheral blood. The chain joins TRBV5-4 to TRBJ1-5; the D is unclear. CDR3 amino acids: CASSLGPGHNQPQHF. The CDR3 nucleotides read TGTGCCAGCAGCTTGGGGCCAGGCCACAATCAGCCCCAGCATTTT.